The table lists the clone carrying this TCR beta chain with many counts. Its matching antigen is unknown. Looked up from germline, CDR1 is KGHSH and CDR2 is LQKENI. V was trimmed by 0 bases and J by 7 bases, leaving 8 bases between them. The CDR3 has 13 residues. Expressed TCRB transcripts were sequenced because the entire RNA isolate underwent reverse transcription. Clones were sequenced by immunoSEQ multiplex PCR, and TCRdb holds only the in-frame ones, with some missing. This sample has over 150,000 clones, with 6.5% to 9.5% found just once. These data are taken from a study of beta chain features in type 1 diabetes. General study findings and limits: Type 1 diabetes patients had moderately but significantly shorter TCRB CDR3s in all four CD4+ subsets.

One heparinised draw, averaging around 120 mL, was taken per donor. This sequence joins TRBV18 and TRBJ2-3, with D perhaps TRBD2 (5 bases). The clonotype comes from a woman aged 40 to 49 with type 1 diabetes. The specimen was central memory CD4+ T cells from blood. The CDR3 DNA is TGTGCCAGCTCACCACCGACTACCAATACGCAGTATTTT. Encoded protein: CASSPPTTNTQYF.